This T cell receptor (beta chain) was obtained from a study of blood T cell repertoires in COVID-19 (dated by TCRdb to the early 2020s). At the level of the whole study: Samples covering the acute and convalescent phases of COVID-19 were provided by collaborators in the United States, Italy and Spain. The prospective study material was composed of cDNA or gDNA derived from T cells, B-cell-depleted T cells, or PBMCs. Deeply sampled blood TCRbeta repertoires from subjects exposed to, actively infected with, or recovered from COVID-19 were included in the dataset. The repertoires were made available in a free public database intended to serve as a resource for research on the immune response to SARS-CoV-2. Samples were obtained from the ongoing ImmuneRACE study (first 160 participants) and from about 1,300 subjects provided by 6 global collaborators. The sample metadata nearly always contained a de-identified subject ID, COVID-19 status, age in years and sex. HLA class I and class II types, where available, came from metadata supplied by the sample provider rather than from assay-based typing. On the study overall, not on this receptor specifically: The amount of clinical and demographic metadata varied by source and participant and was provided uncurated.

The collaborating institutions used their own protocols to collect whole blood in K2EDTA tubes. For TCRbeta analysis, collaborators shipped samples as frozen whole blood, isolated PBMCs, or DNA extracted from either of those sample types. The immunoSEQ Assay, a bias-controlled multiplex PCR, was used to amplify TCRbeta CDR3 regions from genomic DNA. The paper's processing steps were these. The number of nucleated cells in each sample was estimated from the amplification of reference gene primers within the assay. Sequence reads were collapsed and filtered to measure the absolute abundance of every unique TCRbeta CDR3 rearrangement. For each sample, productive Simpson clonality was calculated by taking the square root of Simpson's diversity index across productive rearrangements. Drawn from immuneACCESS, this table holds only the in-frame rearrangements with V and J called that TCRdb kept. Clones are partly lost; checked studies trace under half to an unresolved V gene and leave the rest unexplained. V, J and clone size are those of that table, while D and trimming were read from the DNA. In this sample the table shows about 480,000 clones, approximately 90% of which occur a single time. Of the sample, around 4.5% is held by the ten largest clones.

At the junction V is shortened by 1 base and J by 5 bases, with 11 bases in between. There are 14 amino acids in the CDR3, from cysteine to phenylalanine inclusive. Of the read, only the CDR3 DNA is kept; its 42 bases are in frame from base 1. The germline V gene (reference sequence) gives CDR1 as LNHDA and CDR2 as SQIVND. With regard to this clone: What antigen it recognizes has not been identified. Nothing much larger sits one base from this clone, and base qualities are not available.

Sequenced input: peripheral blood. This sequence uses TRBV19 and TRBJ1-1, with no confidently assigned D gene. This clonotype originated in a young woman with acute or convalescent COVID-19. The nucleotides read TGTGCCAGTAGTATAGTTCCGGGTGGGACTGAAGCTTTCTTT. The encoded protein is CASSIVPGGTEAFF.